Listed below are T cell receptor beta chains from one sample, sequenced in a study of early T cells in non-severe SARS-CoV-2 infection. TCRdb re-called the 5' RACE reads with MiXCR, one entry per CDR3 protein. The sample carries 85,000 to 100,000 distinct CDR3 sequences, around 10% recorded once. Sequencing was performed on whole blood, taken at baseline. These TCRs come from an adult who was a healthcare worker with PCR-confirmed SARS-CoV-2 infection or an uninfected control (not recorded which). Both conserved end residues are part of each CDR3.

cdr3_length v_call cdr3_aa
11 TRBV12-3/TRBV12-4 CASSLRDEAFF
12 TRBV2 CASGTTGQTQYF
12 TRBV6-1 CASSGSTMRQFF
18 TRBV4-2 CASSQEVGEGEASYEQYF
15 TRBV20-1 CSAPSRFSNTGELFF
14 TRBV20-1 CSAPKWGTGSEQYF
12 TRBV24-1 CATSDFAGTTYF
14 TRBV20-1 CSATLGGDQETQYF
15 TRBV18 CASSPQGPSGNTIYF
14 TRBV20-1 CSASPAGKTYEQYF
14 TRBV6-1 CASSDGGSTDTQYF
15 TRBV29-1 CSVERLAGPYERQYF
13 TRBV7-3 CASSQVRDREAFF
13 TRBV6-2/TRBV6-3 CASSAGLYNEQFF
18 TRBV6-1 CASSEMEGIPGPMEKLFF
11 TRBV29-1 CSADRGNTQYF
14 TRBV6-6 CASSYSTGQETQYF
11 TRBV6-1 CAGGINQPQHF
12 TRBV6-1 CASTADTDTQYF
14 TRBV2 CASGRDLDYQPQHF
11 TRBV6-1 CASSVGTGPFF
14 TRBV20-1 CSARRSGAWDTQYF
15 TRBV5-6 CASSLNRDYNNEQFF
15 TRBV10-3 CAISDTTGGSQPQHF
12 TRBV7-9 CASRAGFGGYTF
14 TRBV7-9 CASSLDSSYNEQFF
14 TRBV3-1 CASSQAEYNSPLHF
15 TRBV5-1 CASSSRGGGTDTQYF
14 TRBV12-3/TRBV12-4 CASSLEGYKAEAFF
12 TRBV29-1 CSVVMINTEAFF
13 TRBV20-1 CSSSFMQDTEAFF
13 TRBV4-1 CASSSGRRNGYTF
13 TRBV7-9 CASSPPQGNIQYF
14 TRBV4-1 CASSTWGGTDTQYF
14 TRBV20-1 CSARDFGVDTEAFF
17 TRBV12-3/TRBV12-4 CASSFEQGTVAKNIQYF
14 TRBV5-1 CASQRLRGTDTQYF
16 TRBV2 CASSEEVLGAYNEQFF
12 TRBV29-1 CSAGLLNTEAFF
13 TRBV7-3 CASSPSWPHEQFF
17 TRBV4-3 CASSQIVAGMNTGELFF
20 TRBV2 CASSERSSGRAGFRRETQYF
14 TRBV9 CASSMSGNSYEQYF
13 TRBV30 CAWSVLSGYGYTF
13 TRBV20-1 CSARRQGTQPQHF